The 10 T cell receptor beta chains below all came from one sample that was sequenced in a study of T cell repertoires in aging, cancer and after chemotherapy. The template was genomic DNA from peripheral blood, not RNA. TRB rearrangements spanning V, D and J were amplified using mixed TRB-A/B primers. TCRdb redid the calling of the multiplex PCR reads with MiXCR, one entry per CDR3 protein. The data contain some 8,000 distinct CDR3 sequences, about 30% of them singletons. Specimen: blood. These receptors were taken from a human donor in good health.

This chain links TRBV30 with TRBJ1-2, with a weak D call TRBD1 (6 bases). This CDR3 spans 14 amino acids. CDR1 is GTSNPN and CDR2 is SVGIG in the germline V gene (reference sequence). The ends were cut back, 3 bases at V and 4 bases at J, with 15 bases in the middle. The CDR3 coding sequence is TGTGCCTGGAGGGCAGGGGCGTTCGGCTATGGCTACACCTTC. It yields the protein CAWRAGAFGYGYTF.

V is TRBV6-5 and J is TRBJ2-7; 8 nucleotides line up with TRBD2. The germline CDR1 and CDR2 sequences are MNHEY and SVGAGI. The ends lost 7 bases at V and 2 bases at J; junction bases unmatched: 7. CDR3 length: 14 residues. CDR3 sequence: CASTKGRGAYEQYF. The CDR3 DNA sequence: TGTGCCAGCACCAAAGGGCGGGGGGCCTACGAGCAGTACTTC.

The chain recombines TRBV18 with TRBJ1-5, with a tentative D call TRBD1 (5 bases). Germline loops: CDR1 KGHSH, CDR2 LQKENI. The ends were cut back, 2 bases at V and 6 bases at J, with 14 bases in the middle. This CDR3 comprises 15 residues. CDR3 nucleotides: TGTGCCAGCTCACCAGGGGTAGAGGGGAGTCAGCCCCAGCATTTT. This gives the protein CASSPGVEGSQPQHF.

The genes are TRBV6-2 or TRBV6-3 and TRBJ2-5; 15 positions agree with TRBD2. This CDR3 spans 18 amino acids. Germline loops: CDR1 MNHEY, CDR2 SVGEGT. V gave up 2 bases and J gave up 2 bases; unmatched junction bases: 6. CDR3 residues: CASSYQPGLAGGQETQYF. CDR3 nucleotide sequence: TGTGCCAGCAGTTACCAGCCGGGACTAGCGGGGGGACAAGAGACCCAGTACTTC.

The rearrangement uses TRBV6-5 and TRBJ2-3, with 9 bases lining up with TRBD2. CDR1 is MNHEY, CDR2 SVGAGI, per germline. V lost 9 bases, J lost 6 bases, and 13 bases stayed unmatched. This CDR3 spans 15 amino acids. DNA for the CDR3: TGTGCCAGGATAATAGCGGGGGTCCCCCCTGATACGCAGTATTTT. Translating gives CARIIAGVPPDTQYF.

This clonotype was counted only a few times. The chain recombines TRBV30 with TRBJ2-5; D may be TRBD2 (5 bases). The CDR3 covers 18 residues. Looked up from germline, CDR1 is GTSNPN and CDR2 is SVGIG (reference sequence). V was clipped by 0 bases and J by 1 base, with 21 bases between them. CDR3 region: CAWSVKLVISDFQETQYF. DNA of the CDR3: TGTGCCTGGAGTGTAAAGTTGGTTATTTCGGACTTCCAAGAGACCCAGTACTTC.

This clonotype qualifies as medium-sized. This chain links TRBV29-1 with TRBJ1-1; D is ambiguous. Trimming stripped 5 bases from V and 1 base from J, with 14 bases between. The CDR3 is made up of 14 amino acids. Germline CDR1 is SQVTM and CDR2 is ANQGSEA. CDR3 loop: CSVQRATTNTEAFF. CDR3 nucleotide sequence: TGCAGCGTTCAAAGGGCCACCACGAACACTGAAGCTTTCTTT.

The chain combines TRBV20-1 with TRBJ2-7; TRBD2 aligns across 13 bases. With 5 bases clipped from V and 0 bases from J, the junction kept 10 bases outside the gene matches. The CDR3 runs 17 residues. CDR1 is DFQATT, CDR2 SNEGSKA, per germline (reference sequence). This chain's CDR3 is CSAETGTSGVFSYEQYF. The DNA of the CDR3 is TGCAGTGCTGAGACCGGGACTAGCGGGGTCTTCTCCTACGAGCAGTACTTC.

This clonotype was seen a few times. The rearrangement uses TRBV5-6 and TRBJ2-3; D is unclear. The CDR3 is made up of 18 amino acids. With 4 bases removed from V and 0 bases from J, the gap between germline ends came to 21 bases. CDR1 is SGHDT, CDR2 YYEEEE, per germline. CDR3 DNA sequence: TGTGCCAGCAGCGGGGTTCTGGGTCTAGGCATCAGCACAGATACGCAGTATTTT. Translated, it gives CASSGVLGLGISTDTQYF. Complete variable domain (other parts from reference TRBV5-6 and TRBJ2-3): DAGVTQSPTHLIKTRGQQVTLRCSPKSGHDTVSWYQQALGQGPQFIFQYYEEEERQRGNFPDRFSGHQFPNYSSELNVNALLLGDSALYLCASSGVLGLGISTDTQYFGPGTRLTVL.

The rearrangement links TRBV4-2 to TRBJ2-2; D not resolved. CDR1 is LGHNA and CDR2 is YNFKEQ in the germline V gene. The CDR3 runs 17 residues. The V gene lost 0 bases and the J gene lost 0 bases, with 11 bases spanning the gap. CDR3 nucleotide sequence: TGTGCCAGCAGCCAAGATCGCAGAAGACCGAACACCGGGGAGCTGTTTTTT. Protein: CASSQDRRRPNTGELFF.